The clone carrying this T cell receptor beta chain was observed once. Random hexamers were used to reverse transcribe an amount of about 0.5 to 1 ug RNA. Multiplex PCR with immunoSEQ amplified the TCR beta CDR3 across 54 Vbeta and 13 Jbeta. A single record per CDR3 protein comes from TCRdb applying MiXCR to the immunoSEQ multiplex PCR reads. The table records about 190,000 distinct CDR3 sequences, approximately 96% of them present only once. These data come from a study of CD8 T cells in Susac syndrome. Study details: The Susac syndrome patients that were sequenced included about 6 with active disease and eight in remission.

The V segment lost 6 bases and the J segment 0 bases; nucleotides outside the gene matches: 2. Per germline, CDR1 SGHTA and CDR2 FQGTGA. CDR3 length: 16 amino acids. Sequencing input: CD4+ T cells from PBMCs. This clonotype was sampled from a human donor with Susac syndrome. The rearrangement links TRBV7-3 to TRBJ2-2; 12 bases fit TRBD2. CDR3 in DNA: TGTGCCAGCAGACTAGCGGGGGGCGCGAACACCGGGGAGCTGTTTTTT. Its protein product is CASRLAGGANTGELFF.